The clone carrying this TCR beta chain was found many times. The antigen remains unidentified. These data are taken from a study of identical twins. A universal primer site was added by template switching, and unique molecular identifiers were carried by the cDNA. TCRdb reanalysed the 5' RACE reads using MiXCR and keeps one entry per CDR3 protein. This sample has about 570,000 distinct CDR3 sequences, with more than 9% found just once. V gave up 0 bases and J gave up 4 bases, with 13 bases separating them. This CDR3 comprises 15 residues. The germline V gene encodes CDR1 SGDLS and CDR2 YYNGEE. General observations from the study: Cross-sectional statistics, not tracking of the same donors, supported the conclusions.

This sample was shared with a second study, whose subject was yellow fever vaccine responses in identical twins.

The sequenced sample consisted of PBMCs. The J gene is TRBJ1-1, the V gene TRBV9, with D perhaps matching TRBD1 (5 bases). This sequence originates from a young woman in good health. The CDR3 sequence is CASSVVRVSSTEAFF. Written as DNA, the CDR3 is TGTGCCAGCAGCGTAGTCAGGGTAAGTAGCACTGAAGCTTTCTTT.